These 14 T cell receptor beta chains were all obtained from the same sample, sequenced in a study of PD-1 blockade in classical Hodgkin lymphoma. Data came from immunoSEQ multiplex PCR; TCRdb stores just in-frame clones and leaves some out. The table has more than 50,000 clones, around 75% seen once. Every patient relapsed after autologous stem cell transplantation, and brentuximab vedotin exposure varied. Sample: peripheral blood mononuclear cells (PBMCs), taken before the second cycle of nivolumab. The receptors here all came from a human donor with classical Hodgkin lymphoma.

This sequence joins TRBV6-6 and TRBJ1-4; maybe TRBD1 (5 bases). The germline V gene encodes CDR1 MNHNY and CDR2 SVGAGI (reference sequence). CDR3 length: 15 amino acids. Trimming removed 10 bases at V and 1 base at J, with 16 bases between. The CDR3 loop reads CATSWTPGTNEKLFF. As DNA, the CDR3 is TGTGCCACCTCGTGGACACCCGGAACTAATGAAAAACTGTTTTTT.

A few counts support this clone. J is TRBJ2-7 and V is TRBV30; 9 bases agree with TRBD1. CDR3 length equals 14 residues. In germline, CDR1 is GTSNPN, CDR2 SVGIG (reference sequence). Trimming took 3 bases from V and 6 from J; bases not matched to a gene: 9. CDR3 amino acids: CAWRGRDRVREQYF. In DNA, the CDR3 is TGTGCCTGGAGGGGTCGGGACAGGGTACGCGAGCAGTACTTC.

V and J are TRBV6-4 and TRBJ1-5, with 7 bases identical to TRBD1. Per germline, CDR1 MRHNA and CDR2 SNTAGT. J gave up 3 bases and V 5 bases, and 4 bases lay outside the gene matches. The CDR3 covers 14 residues. CDR3: CASSFRGFNQPQHF. The CDR3 bases are TGTGCCAGCAGTTTCAGGGGGTTCAATCAGCCCCAGCATTTT.

This chain connects TRBV18 to TRBJ2-1; no clear D. The V gene lost 0 bases and the J gene lost 3 bases, with 12 bases spanning the gap. Germline lookup yields CDR1 KGHSH and CDR2 LQKENI. The CDR3 extends over 16 amino acids. The CDR3 nucleotides read TGTGCCAGCTCACCACCGATTAGACCTAACTACAATGAGCAGTTCTTC. Protein product: CASSPPIRPNYNEQFF.

This clone was observed a single time. The chain couples TRBV12-5 to TRBJ1-2; 9 nucleotides match TRBD1. Losses at the gene ends were 0 bases for V and 6 bases for J; bases not matched to a gene: 14. The CDR3 totals 18 residues. Germline V gives CDR1 LGHNT, CDR2 FRNRAP. CDR3 residues: CASGLVLGQGFWSDGYTF. CDR3 nucleotides: TGTGCTAGTGGTTTGGTACTCGGACAGGGGTTCTGGTCGGATGGCTACACCTTC.

The CDR3 loop reads CASSLETSGPYEQYF. The CDR3 region has the DNA TGTGCCAGCAGCTTAGAAACTAGCGGGCCCTACGAGCAGTACTTC. The chain uses TRBV7-9 and TRBJ2-7, with TRBD2 matching 9 bases. The length of the CDR3 is 15 residues. Germline trimming cut 1 base from V and 2 bases from J; bases unmatched to any gene: 3. Germline V gene lookup returns CDR1 SEHNR and CDR2 FQNEAQ (reference sequence).

The V gene is TRBV4-1, the J gene TRBJ2-3, with 12 nucleotides matching TRBD1. J was trimmed by 5 bases and V by 1 base; bases with no gene match: 4. The CDR3 extends over 16 amino acids. Germline V CDR1 and CDR2: MGHRA, YSYEKL. The CDR3 reads CASSQGGQGAIDTQYF. The CDR3, as DNA: TGCGCCAGCAGCCAAGGGGGACAGGGGGCAATAGATACGCAGTATTTT.

This clone was observed a handful of times. This sequence joins TRBV19 and TRBJ2-2; D gene unclear. CDR3 length: 13 amino acids. The V and J ends lost 5 bases and 5 bases respectively, with 9 bases between them. Germline-derived CDR1 and CDR2 are LNHDA and SQIVND (reference sequence). This chain's CDR3 is CASSGPVTGELFF. The CDR3 coding sequence is TGTGCCAGTAGTGGACCAGTAACCGGGGAGCTGTTTTTT.

This clone came up a few times. This chain links TRBV5-6 with TRBJ2-1, with a possible D match to TRBD1 (6 bases). The germline V gene has CDR1 SGHDT and CDR2 YYEEEE. CDR3 length equals 12 residues. Trimming stripped 4 bases from V and 5 bases from J, with 7 bases between. CDR3 bases: TGTGCCAGCAGCCGACAGGACAATGAGCAGTTCTTC. This translates into CASSRQDNEQFF. The full variable domain, rest sourced from reference TRBV5-6 and TRBJ2-1, is DAGVTQSPTHLIKTRGQQVTLRCSPKSGHDTVSWYQQALGQGPQFIFQYYEEEERQRGNFPDRFSGHQFPNYSSELNVNALLLGDSALYLCASSRQDNEQFFGPGTRLTVL.

V and J are TRBV19 and TRBJ2-7; D is uncertain. The ends were cut back, 2 bases at V and 0 bases at J, with 8 bases in the middle. The CDR3 has 14 residues. Germline lookup yields CDR1 LNHDA and CDR2 SQIVND (reference sequence). CDR3 protein: CASSIIGNSYEQYF. CDR3 coding DNA: TGTGCCAGTAGTATAATAGGGAACTCCTACGAGCAGTACTTC.

This chain's CDR3 is CASSLATSGGAGETQYF. The CDR3 nucleotides read TGTGCCAGCAGCTTAGCGACTAGCGGGGGGGCCGGAGAGACCCAGTACTTC. This chain links TRBV7-6 with TRBJ2-5, with TRBD2 matching 14 bases. The V and J ends lost 0 bases and 4 bases, in that order; junction bases with no gene match: 4. The CDR3 covers 17 residues. The V gene's germline CDR1 is SGHVS and CDR2 FNYEAQ. The whole variable domain, filled in from reference TRBV7-6 and TRBJ2-5, reads GAGVSQSPRYKVTKRGQDVALRCDPISGHVSLYWYRQALGQGPEFLTYFNYEAQQDKSGLPNDRFSAERPEGSISTLTIQRTEQRDSAMYRCASSLATSGGAGETQYFGPGTRLLVL.

The rearrangement uses TRBV11-1 and TRBJ1-2, with 10 bases lining up with TRBD1. The CDR3 totals 14 residues. V was clipped by 5 bases and J by 3 bases; unmatched bases: 3. Germline CDR1 is SGHAT and CDR2 is FQDESV (reference sequence). The DNA of the CDR3 is TGTGCCAGCAGCATGACAGGGGGCGACTATGGCTACACCTTC. Its protein is CASSMTGGDYGYTF.

The chain combines TRBV11-3 with TRBJ1-4; 10 positions match TRBD1. With V trimmed by 4 bases and J by 10 bases, 9 bases remained unmatched. CDR3 length equals 15 residues. CDR1 SGHNT and CDR2 YENEEA come from the germline V gene. The CDR3 loop is CASSSTTGGVGKLFF. The CDR3 coding sequence is TGTGCCAGCAGCTCTACGACAGGGGGCGTTGGAAAACTGTTTTTT.

V and J are TRBV5-1 and TRBJ2-7; weak D call: TRBD2 (5 bases). The CDR3 has 12 residues. The V gene lost 5 bases and the J gene lost 2 bases, with 8 bases spanning the gap. Germline V gene data show CDR1 as SGHRS and CDR2 as YFSETQ. CDR3 coding DNA: TGCGCCAGCAGAAGCGGTCCCTACGAGCAGTACTTC. This translates into CASRSGPYEQYF.